This T cell receptor beta chain stems from a study of control samples from healthy donors and cancer patients. CDR1 is SGHTA and CDR2 is FQGNSA in the germline V gene. The CDR3 sequence is 13 residues long. The trim removed 11 bases at V and 13 bases at J, leaving 14 bases unmatched. Measured with immunoSEQ multiplex PCR; TCRdb has only the in-frame clones, and not every one. Of about 59,000 clones in the sample, 80% to 95% were seen once. Only one count was recorded for this clone. This TCR was sampled from a man aged 35-49 years with colorectal cancer. Sequenced: PBMCs. This sequence joins TRBV7-2 and TRBJ1-6; 7 bases match TRBD1. CDR3 nucleotides: TGTGCCGTAGGGGGCAGGATAGTCTCGCCCCTCCACTTT. Protein: CAVGGRIVSPLHF.